The 22 T cell receptor beta chains presented below share a single source sample, sequenced in a study of cytomegalovirus exposure and HLA in healthy donors. PCR employed 60 Vbeta and 13 Jbeta primers. The table came from immunoSEQ multiplex PCR; TCRdb's copy has only in-frame clones and leaves some out. The data contain some 190,000 clones, roughly four fifths of them singletons. Sample: PBMCs. These receptor sequences come from a man between 40 and 49 years old in good health and CMV-seropositive.

The chain is built from TRBV2 and TRBJ2-7; TRBD1 aligns across 9 bases. CDR1 is SNHLY and CDR2 is FYNNEI in the germline V gene. V dropped 5 bases and J dropped 7; count of bases not matched to a gene: 15. CDR3 length: 16 residues. As DNA, the CDR3 is TGTGCCAGCAGTCCAGACCCGGGACAGGGTCGGTGGGAGCAGTACTTC. Translation: CASSPDPGQGRWEQYF.

V gene TRBV29-1 combines with J gene TRBJ2-7; 8 bases align to TRBD2. The germline V gene encodes CDR1 SQVTM and CDR2 ANQGSEA. The V segment lost 7 bases and the J segment 0 bases; nucleotides outside the gene matches: 11. This CDR3 region has 15 residues. The CDR3 protein is CSGRWRGALSYEQYF. The CDR3 DNA sequence: TGCAGCGGCCGGTGGCGGGGGGCGCTCTCCTACGAGCAGTACTTC.

The chain combines TRBV9 with TRBJ2-3, with 8 bases identical to TRBD2. This CDR3 contains 15 residues. V was clipped by 0 bases and J by 3 bases; unmatched bases: 3. CDR1 SGDLS and CDR2 YYNGEE come from the germline V gene. CDR3 nucleotide sequence: TGTGCCAGCAGCGTAGTCGGGGGGGCAACAGATACGCAGTATTTT. Its translation: CASSVVGGATDTQYF.

This chain joins TRBV6-1 and TRBJ2-2, with a tentative D call TRBD2 (6 bases). Germline values: CDR1 MNHNS, CDR2 SASEGT. The CDR3 is 13 residues long. V was shortened by 4 bases and J by 5 bases, with 8 bases between the two germline ends. As DNA, the CDR3 is TGTGCCAGCAGTGGACTAGGAACCGGGGAGCTGTTTTTT. Translation: CASSGLGTGELFF.

V usage is TRBV28 and J usage is TRBJ2-7, with 12 bases matching TRBD2. The germline CDR1 and CDR2 sequences are MDHEN and SYDVKM. With 7 bases clipped from V and 4 bases from J, the junction kept 8 bases outside the gene matches. This CDR3 is built from 15 residues. The CDR3 region has the DNA TGTGCCAGCACTAGCGGGGGGGACAGGAGATACGAGCAGTACTTC. Protein: CASTSGGDRRYEQYF. The full variable domain, rest sourced from reference TRBV28 and TRBJ2-7, is DVKVTQSSRYLVKRTGEKVFLECVQDMDHENMFWYRQDPGLGLRLIYFSYDVKMKEKGDIPEGYSVSREKKERFSLILESASTNQTSMYLCASTSGGDRRYEQYFGPGTRLTVT.

J is TRBJ2-5 and V is TRBV4-2, with TRBD1 matching 7 bases. Germline-derived CDR1 and CDR2 are LGHNA and YNFKEQ. The V and J ends lost 4 bases and 2 bases, in that order; junction bases with no gene match: 4. The CDR3 spans 14 residues. CDR3 bases: TGTGCCAGCAGCCCGGGACAGAATCAAGAGACCCAGTACTTC. Protein sequence: CASSPGQNQETQYF.

The J gene is TRBJ2-7, the V gene TRBV4-3; the D is unclear. The CDR3 has 14 amino acids. Per the germline V gene, CDR1 is LGHNA and CDR2 is YSLEER. Trimming took 1 base from V and 0 from J, leaving 7 bases between them. This CDR3 reads CASSQGQDSYEQYF. The CDR3 DNA reads TGCGCCAGCAGCCAAGGACAAGACTCCTACGAGCAGTACTTC.

The J gene is TRBJ2-7, the V gene TRBV5-4; 7 nucleotides line up with TRBD1. Germline CDR1 and CDR2: SGHNT and YYREEE (reference sequence). The CDR3 runs 14 residues. With V trimmed by 4 bases and J by 7 bases, 11 bases remained unmatched. CDR3 coding DNA: TGTGCCAGCAGCCAAGTGACAGGGTCGAGGGAGCAGTACTTC. It is translated as CASSQVTGSREQYF.

This chain connects TRBV28 to TRBJ1-2, with 7 nucleotides matching TRBD1. The CDR3 is 14 residues long. The ends lost 9 bases at V and 4 bases at J; junction bases unmatched: 11. Germline CDR1 is MDHEN and CDR2 is SYDVKM. The DNA for the CDR3 is TGTGCCAGTTCTCTGGGGCAGGGGGGCTATGGCTACACCTTC. As protein: CASSLGQGGYGYTF.

V gene TRBV29-1 combines with J gene TRBJ1-2; tentative D call: TRBD1 (6 bases). The CDR3 loop spans 14 amino acids. The germline gives CDR1 SQVTM, CDR2 ANQGSEA. Trimming took 7 bases from V and 4 from J, leaving 19 bases between them. CDR3 region: CSAEPGELSYGYTF. Here the CDR3 DNA reads TGCAGCGCCGAACCAGGGGAGCTTAGCTATGGCTACACCTTC.

The rearrangement uses TRBV7-9 and TRBJ1-5; D is unclear. In germline, CDR1 is SEHNR, CDR2 FQNEAQ (reference sequence). The CDR3 has 12 amino acids. Between the trimmed V and J ends, which lost 5 bases and 4 bases, there was a span of 6 bases. The CDR3 nucleotides read TGTGCCAGCAGCGCACAGAATCAGCCCCAGCATTTT. It encodes CASSAQNQPQHF.

This chain joins TRBV5-1 and TRBJ2-2; 8 nucleotides align to TRBD1. V was pared by 2 bases and J by 0 bases, with 9 bases of the junction left unmatched. There are 18 residues in the CDR3. Germline values: CDR1 SGHRS, CDR2 YFSETQ. The CDR3 loop reads CASSLPDRAYANTGELFF. The DNA for the CDR3 is TGCGCCAGCAGCTTACCGGACAGGGCCTACGCGAACACCGGGGAGCTGTTTTTT.

The chain has TRBV25-1 and TRBJ1-4; the D is unclear. Looked up from germline, CDR1 is MGHDK and CDR2 is SYGVNS. Between the trimmed V and J ends, which lost 4 bases and 0 bases, there was a span of 15 bases. The CDR3 spans 17 residues. CDR3 nucleotides: TGTGCCAGCAGTGGTCGAGGCAGATCCACAACTAATGAAAAACTGTTTTTT. As protein: CASSGRGRSTTNEKLFF.

V and J are TRBV7-6 and TRBJ2-1; 10 bases fit TRBD1. The V and J ends lost 5 bases and 10 bases, in that order; junction bases with no gene match: 8. Germline loops: CDR1 SGHVS, CDR2 FNYEAQ. CDR3 length: 14 residues. The CDR3 coding sequence is TGTGCCAGCAGCCCGACAGGGGGCTTCCACGAGCAGTTCTTC. Translated, it gives CASSPTGGFHEQFF.

In its sample, this clone was seen a few times. The chain joins TRBV2 to TRBJ2-3, with 9 bases lining up with TRBD2. The trim removed 0 bases at V and 2 bases at J, leaving 3 bases unmatched. Germline loops: CDR1 SNHLY, CDR2 FYNNEI. The CDR3 length is 16 residues. CDR3 amino acids: CASSEAGGRVTDTQYF. In DNA form, the CDR3 reads TGTGCCAGCAGTGAAGCAGGCGGGAGGGTCACAGATACGCAGTATTTT.

This rearrangement joins TRBV2 to TRBJ1-1; TRBD1 might be the D (6 bases). This CDR3 is built from 16 residues. Per the germline V gene, CDR1 is SNHLY and CDR2 is FYNNEI. V gave up 6 bases and J gave up 1 base, with 18 bases separating them. CDR3 amino acids: CASRSTPGVKNTEAFF. For the CDR3, the DNA is TGTGCCAGCAGGTCAACTCCAGGGGTAAAGAACACTGAAGCTTTCTTT.

The chain couples TRBV15 to TRBJ2-7, with D perhaps TRBD1 (6 bases). Germline loops: CDR1 LNHNV, CDR2 YYDKDF (reference sequence). The V end lost 5 bases, the J end lost 5 bases, and 16 bases lay between the germline ends. The CDR3 extends over 14 amino acids. This CDR3 reads CATSETQGFDEQYF. Here the CDR3 DNA reads TGTGCCACCAGCGAAACTCAGGGGTTCGACGAGCAGTACTTC.

The chain has TRBV6-5 and TRBJ2-7, with D perhaps TRBD1 (6 bases). The germline CDR1 and CDR2 sequences are MNHEY and SVGAGI. With 2 bases removed from V and 2 bases from J, the gap between germline ends came to 16 bases. The CDR3 contains 16 residues. CDR3 coding DNA: TGTGCCAGCAGTTACAGAGGGGGAGTGGGGCCCTACGAGCAGTACTTC. Protein product: CASSYRGGVGPYEQYF.

The chain has TRBV7-3 and TRBJ2-2; 10 bases match TRBD2. The J segment lost 4 bases and the V segment lost 3 bases, leaving 5 bases of the junction unmatched. CDR1 and CDR2 from the germline V gene are SGHTA and FQGTGA. CDR3 size: 16 residues. This CDR3 reads CASSFVAGGITGELFF. CDR3 DNA sequence: TGTGCCAGCAGCTTTGTAGCGGGAGGTATCACCGGGGAGCTGTTTTTT.

V and J are TRBV29-1 and TRBJ2-7; D not certain. The V gene lost 7 bases and the J gene lost 0 bases, with 7 bases spanning the gap. The germline CDR1 and CDR2 sequences are SQVTM and ANQGSEA. CDR3 length: 11 amino acids. The CDR3 reads CSAVSSYEQYF. CDR3 bases: TGCAGCGCCGTCTCCTCCTACGAGCAGTACTTC.

The CDR3 loop reads CASSSRDRDTGELFF. The CDR3 region has the DNA TGCGCCAGCAGCTCCCGGGACAGGGATACCGGGGAGCTGTTTTTT. The gene calls are TRBV10-2 and TRBJ2-2; 9 bases fit TRBD1. The junction had 7 bases not matched to a gene; V was cut back by 6 bases and J by 5 bases. Per the germline V gene, CDR1 is WSHSY and CDR2 is SAAADI. The length of the CDR3 is 15 residues.

This chain uses TRBV5-1 with TRBJ1-2; 9 bases are a match to TRBD1. Germline V gene lookup returns CDR1 SGHRS and CDR2 YFSETQ. The CDR3 sequence is 17 residues long. With V trimmed by 4 bases and J by 4 bases, 14 bases remained unmatched. The CDR3 reads CASSKPPPGQGGYGYTF. In DNA form, the CDR3 reads TGCGCCAGCAGCAAACCCCCTCCGGGACAGGGTGGCTATGGCTACACCTTC.